A single sample gave rise to the 19 T cell receptor beta chains below, sequenced in a study of neurological immune-mediated disorders. Time point indicated: longitudinal time-point 2. TCRdb fed the 5' RACE reads into MiXCR, producing one record per CDR3 protein. The sample contains roughly 34,000 distinct CDR3 sequences, less than 15% of which appear only once. The specimen sequenced was PBMCs. The receptor source for this set is a woman aged 40 to 50 in good health.

The V and J genes are TRBV29-1 and TRBJ2-1; tentatively, D is TRBD2 (5 bases). CDR1 and CDR2 from the germline V gene are SQVTM and ANQGSEA. CDR3 length: 13 amino acids. V dropped 7 bases and J dropped 4 bases, with 14 bases sitting between them. The CDR3: CSGGSGLYNEQFF. CDR3 coding DNA: TGCAGCGGAGGAAGCGGCCTTTACAATGAGCAGTTCTTC.

There are many counts of this clonotype. This chain joins TRBV12-3 or TRBV12-4 and TRBJ2-7; D remains unclear. Trimming removed 6 bases at V and 6 bases at J, with 12 bases between. This CDR3 is 12 amino acids long. The CDR3 loop is CASSRRFGEQYF. The CDR3 bases are TGTGCCAGCAGCCGGCGTTTTGGCGAGCAGTACTTC.

At least ten counts were recorded for this clonotype. The CDR3 DNA follows: TGCAGCGTTGTGAGTGGCAGGGTGAACACTGAAGCTTTCTTT. Translating gives CSVVSGRVNTEAFF. The chain carries TRBV29-1 and TRBJ1-1; D might be TRBD1 (5 bases). Looked up from germline, CDR1 is SQVTM and CDR2 is ANQGSEA. Trimming took 4 bases from V and 0 from J, leaving 12 bases between them. CDR3 length: 14 residues.

Concerning this clonotype: A read error may produce the germline difference seen at one junction end. V usage is TRBV5-1 and J usage is TRBJ2-2, with TRBD1 identical over 7 bases. The CDR3 runs 16 residues. CDR1 and CDR2 (germline): SGHRS, YFSETQ. The CDR3 DNA reads as TGTGCCAGCATCCCACGACAGGGAACGAACACCGGGGAGCTGTTTTTT. It is translated as CASIPRQGTNTGELFF.

Concerning this clonotype itself: A read error may account for a junction end that differs from germline. The gene calls are TRBV12-3 or TRBV12-4 and TRBJ1-5, with a weak D call TRBD1 (6 bases). The DNA end favors TRBJ2-3, so the J call may be wrong. This CDR3 has 13 residues. This chain's CDR3 is CASSNRVNQPQYF. Written as DNA, the CDR3 is TGTGCGAGCAGTAACAGGGTGAATCAGCCCCAGTATTTT.

At least ten counts were recorded for this clonotype. This chain links TRBV24-1 with TRBJ1-1; a weak D match, TRBD1 (5 bases). V gave up 4 bases and J gave up 5 bases, with 7 bases separating them. The CDR3 consists of 12 residues. CDR1 and CDR2 from the germline V gene are KGHDR and SFDVKD. CDR3 in DNA: TGTGCCACCAGTGACCGGGGGACTGAAGCTTTCTTT. It yields the protein CATSDRGTEAFF.

This clonotype has at least ten counts. J is TRBJ2-7 and V is TRBV16; 7 bases line up with TRBD1. The germline V gene encodes CDR1 KGHSY and CDR2 FQNENV. Trimming at V came to 1 base and at J to 2 bases, leaving 5 bases not matched to a gene. The CDR3 runs 15 residues. The CDR3 reads CASSQLIGGAYEQYF. CDR3 in DNA: TGTGCCAGCAGCCAATTGATAGGGGGCGCCTACGAGCAGTACTTC.

This clonotype has at least ten counts. The chain has TRBV12-3 or TRBV12-4 and TRBJ1-5; D is undetermined. Trimming removed 3 bases from V and 5 bases from J, with 8 bases in between. This CDR3 comprises 13 residues. CDR3 sequence (DNA): TGTGCCAGCAGTTTGACGGATTATCAGCCCCAGCATTTT. Its translation: CASSLTDYQPQHF.

This clonotype was seen ten or more times. The chain is built from TRBV5-5 and TRBJ2-7; no clear D gene. The CDR3 is made up of 11 amino acids. Germline CDR1 reads SGHKS; CDR2 reads YYEKEE (reference sequence). V was trimmed by 4 bases and J by 9 bases, leaving 11 bases between them. Written as DNA, the CDR3 is TGTGCCAGCAGCCCCTCCGGCCTGCAGTACTTC. Protein sequence: CASSPSGLQYF.

The chain recombines TRBV12-3 or TRBV12-4 with TRBJ2-2; D is perhaps TRBD1 or TRBD2 (5 bases each). This CDR3 is built from 13 residues. This CDR3 reads CVTSRGDTGELFF. The CDR3 nucleotides read TGTGTCACAAGTCGGGGCGACACCGGGGAGCTGTTTTTT.

This clonotype was counted many times. J is TRBJ2-2 and V is TRBV7-2; weak D call: TRBD2 (5 bases). This CDR3 is built from 14 residues. The ends were cut back, 4 bases at V and 5 bases at J, with 11 bases in the middle. The V gene's germline CDR1 is SGHTA and CDR2 FQGNSA. CDR3 nucleotide sequence: TGTGCCAGCAGCTCCTTCTCGGGGACCGGGGAGCTGTTTTTT. This gives the protein CASSSFSGTGELFF.

This clonotype has ten or more counts. The J gene is TRBJ2-7, the V gene TRBV12-3 or TRBV12-4; a weak D match, TRBD1 (5 bases). The V end lost 5 bases, the J end lost 3 bases, and 17 bases lay between the germline ends. CDR3 length equals 15 residues. The CDR3, as DNA: TGTGCCAGCAGTCTAATTCAGGGTCCGGTCTACGAGCAGTACTTC. It is translated as CASSLIQGPVYEQYF.

This clonotype was found many times. This chain connects TRBV18 to TRBJ2-4; TRBD1 matches 7 bases. This CDR3 has 16 amino acids. V dropped 2 bases and J dropped 1; count of bases not matched to a gene: 5. Per the germline V gene, CDR1 is KGHSH and CDR2 is LQKENI. CDR3 DNA sequence: TGTGCCAGCTCACCAACAGGGGCTGGGGCCAAAAACATTCAGTACTTC. Protein product: CASSPTGAGAKNIQYF.

This sequence joins TRBV6-4 and TRBJ2-3; D unclear. Trimming took off 4 bases at V and 0 bases at J, with 5 bases between the two ends. CDR3 length: 13 amino acids. Germline V gives CDR1 MRHNA, CDR2 SNTAGT. CDR3 region: CASSAVSTDTQYF. The CDR3, as DNA: TGTGCCAGCAGTGCAGTCAGCACAGATACGCAGTATTTT.

This clonotype was found many times. This chain links TRBV6-5 with TRBJ1-2, with 7 bases lining up with TRBD1. After removal of 6 bases from V and 3 bases from J, the junction contained 10 bases not matched to a gene. Germline CDR1 is MNHEY and CDR2 is SVGAGI. This CDR3 spans 15 amino acids. CDR3 loop: CASSQTYRGDYGYTF. DNA for the CDR3: TGTGCCAGCAGCCAAACGTACAGGGGTGACTATGGCTACACCTTC.

This clonotype came up many times. The chain recombines TRBV14 with TRBJ2-5; D remains unclear. V lost 2 bases, J lost 4 bases, and 8 bases lay in between. Germline CDR1 is SGHDN and CDR2 is FVKESK. The CDR3 is made up of 13 amino acids. The CDR3, as DNA: TGTGCCAGCAGCCAAACAAGGCGAGAGACCCAGTACTTC. Protein: CASSQTRRETQYF. Using reference TRBV14 and TRBJ2-5 for the parts outside the CDR3, the full variable domain is EAGVTQFPSHSVIEKGQTVTLRCDPISGHDNLYWYRRVMGKEIKFLLHFVKESKQDESGMPNNRFLAERTGGTYSTLKVQPAELEDSGVYFCASSQTRRETQYFGPGTRLLVL.

This clonotype appeared many times. The J gene is TRBJ1-5, the V gene TRBV6-1, with no clear D. Trimming took 3 bases from V and 4 from J, leaving 10 bases between them. There are 14 residues in the CDR3. CDR1 is MNHNS and CDR2 is SASEGT in the germline V gene. The CDR3 here is CASSDDGKNQPQHF. In DNA form, the CDR3 reads TGTGCCAGCAGTGACGATGGAAAGAATCAGCCCCAGCATTTT.

This clonotype appeared many times. V is TRBV4-3 and J is TRBJ1-2; 7 nucleotides line up with TRBD1. Losses at the gene ends were 4 bases for V and 8 bases for J; bases not matched to a gene: 13. Germline V gives CDR1 LGHNA, CDR2 YSLEER. The CDR3 extends over 15 amino acids. CDR3 nucleotides: TGCGCCAGCAGCCCCGGCCCGGGACAGCGCCTGGGCTACACCTTC. Amino acids: CASSPGPGQRLGYTF.

In its sample, this clonotype was seen many times. This chain uses TRBV6-2 or TRBV6-3 with TRBJ1-6, with D tentatively TRBD1 (5 bases). V was trimmed by 8 bases and J by 5 bases, leaving 19 bases between them. This CDR3 comprises 16 residues. Germline CDR1 is MNHEY and CDR2 is SVGEGT. This CDR3 reads CASHELPGPNNSPLHF. Written as DNA, the CDR3 is TGTGCCAGCCACGAGCTACCGGGACCGAATAATTCACCCCTCCACTTT.